The 30 T cell receptor beta chains below all came from one sample that was sequenced in a study of human T cells and chemical hapten exposure. Time point noted: patch test 1, 2 weeks after DPC sensitization. This sample's treatment: therapeutic diphenylcyclopropenone sensitization with weekly scalp DPC. TCRdb used MiXCR to reprocess the RACE reads, holding one entry per CDR3 protein. The table lists nearly 80,000 distinct CDR3 sequences, 10% of them singletons. Material: whole blood, obtained in connection with sensitization to the hapten diphenylcyclopropenone (DPC). These receptors all come from a woman aged 45-65 years with alopecia areata. Some clones in this sample may be carry-over from other donors' samples.

V usage is TRBV29-1 and J usage is TRBJ2-3; no clear D gene. Trimming took 4 bases from V and 2 from J, leaving 7 bases between them. The CDR3 loop spans 12 amino acids. CDR1 is SQVTM and CDR2 is ANQGSEA in the germline V gene. The CDR3 region is CSVVWSTDTQYF. CDR3 nucleotide sequence: TGCAGCGTTGTGTGGTCCACAGATACGCAGTATTTT.

This clonotype was observed once. The chain couples TRBV6-2 or TRBV6-3 to TRBJ2-4; no clear D. Trimming removed 5 bases at V and 3 bases at J, with 14 bases between. CDR1 and CDR2 from the germline V gene are MNHEY and SVGEGT. The CDR3 is made up of 15 amino acids. The CDR3 DNA follows: TGTGCCAGCAGTGCCCCGGCGTTAGTCAAAAACATTCAGTACTTC. It encodes CASSAPALVKNIQYF.

This clonotype was counted once. The CDR3 DNA follows: TGTGCCTGGAGTCCCGGGACTAGCGGGAGAGATACGCAGTATTTT. Translating gives CAWSPGTSGRDTQYF. The chain links TRBV30 to TRBJ2-3; 14 nucleotides match TRBD2. This CDR3 has 15 amino acids. The V gene's germline CDR1 is GTSNPN and CDR2 SVGIG (reference sequence). With 2 bases clipped from V and 5 bases from J, the junction kept 3 bases outside the gene matches.

CDR3 protein: CASSDWTGAEAFF. The CDR3 DNA sequence: TGTGCCAGCTCCGACTGGACAGGGGCTGAAGCTTTCTTT. The chain employs TRBV27 and TRBJ1-1; 9 positions agree with TRBD1. The CDR3 totals 13 residues. Trimming took 8 bases from V and 6 from J; bases not matched to a gene: 7. Germline CDR1 is MNHEY and CDR2 is SMNVEV (reference sequence).

This clonotype has ten or more counts. The gene calls are TRBV12-3 or TRBV12-4 and TRBJ1-1; D unresolved. CDR3 size: 14 residues. V lost 2 bases and J lost 1, with 8 bases in between. As DNA, the CDR3 is TGTGCCAGCAGTTTATCAGGATCGAACACTGAAGCTTTCTTT. It yields the protein CASSLSGSNTEAFF.

This clonotype was observed many times. V is TRBV12-3 or TRBV12-4 and J is TRBJ1-6, with D uncertain. This CDR3 contains 12 residues. V was trimmed by 7 bases and J by 9 bases, leaving 10 bases between them. CDR3 sequence: CASTLMGSPLHF. The CDR3 DNA is TGTGCCAGCACCCTAATGGGTTCACCCCTCCACTTT.

The J gene is TRBJ2-2, the V gene TRBV29-1; 8 bases map to TRBD2. In germline, CDR1 is SQVTM, CDR2 ANQGSEA. The CDR3 length is 13 residues. Unmatched junction bases numbered 2, after V lost 4 bases and J lost 4 bases. CDR3 amino acids: CSVAGRATGELFF. DNA of the CDR3: TGCAGCGTTGCCGGGAGGGCCACCGGGGAGCTGTTTTTT.

As concerns this clonotype: This may come from a read error, since a much larger clone is one base off. V is TRBV20-1 and J is TRBJ2-7; D might be TRBD1 or TRBD2, each matching 5 bases. V was shortened by 0 bases and J by 3 bases, with 15 bases between the two germline ends. The CDR3 spans 15 residues. Germline values: CDR1 DFQATT, CDR2 SNEGSKA (reference sequence). The CDR3 nucleotides are TGCAGTGCTAGAGAAACCTCAGGGACGGACTACGAGCAGTACTTC. As protein: CSARETSGTDYEQYF.

The J gene is TRBJ2-3, the V gene TRBV29-1; D possibly uses TRBD1 or TRBD2 (5 bases each). V gave up 4 bases and J gave up 6 bases, with 20 bases separating them. This CDR3 comprises 15 residues. The germline gives CDR1 SQVTM, CDR2 ANQGSEA. The CDR3, as DNA: TGCAGCGTTGTTCCCGACCCGACGGGGCGGGATACGCAGTATTTT. It specifies CSVVPDPTGRDTQYF.

This clonotype occurred many times. This chain connects TRBV30 to TRBJ1-1; D ambiguous. The CDR3 extends over 13 amino acids. The V gene's germline CDR1 is GTSNPN and CDR2 SVGIG (reference sequence). Trimming cost V 4 bases and J 2 bases, with 11 bases left between them. This chain's CDR3 is CAWTPAVNTEAFF. For the CDR3, the DNA is TGTGCCTGGACTCCGGCGGTTAACACTGAAGCTTTCTTT.

In this sample, this clonotype turned up many times. V is TRBV7-2 and J is TRBJ1-1, with D maybe TRBD1 (5 bases). Germline V gene lookup returns CDR1 SGHTA and CDR2 FQGNSA. This CDR3 has 14 residues. The germline V and J ends were trimmed by 5 bases and 7 bases, with 17 bases remaining between them. The CDR3 is CASSRDSGTSEAFF. The CDR3 DNA is TGTGCCAGCAGCCGGGACTCCGGGACGAGTGAAGCTTTCTTT. The variable domain in full, completed from reference TRBV7-2 and TRBJ1-1, reads GAGVSQSPSNKVTEKGKDVELRCDPISGHTALYWYRQSLGQGLEFLIYFQGNSAPDKSGLPSDRFSAERTGGSVSTLTIQRTQQEDSAVYLCASSRDSGTSEAFFGQGTRLTVV.

This chain connects TRBV2 to TRBJ2-7, with D perhaps TRBD1 or TRBD2 (5 bases each). The germline gives CDR1 SNHLY, CDR2 FYNNEI. V gave up 2 bases and J gave up 0 bases, with 17 bases separating them. CDR3 length equals 17 residues. Here the CDR3 reads CASSEPPTGTISYEQYF. CDR3 bases: TGTGCCAGCAGTGAACCCCCTACCGGGACCATCTCCTACGAGCAGTACTTC.

This sequence joins TRBV30 and TRBJ1-6; 10 nucleotides align to TRBD1. Trimming cost V 1 base and J 9 bases; bases outside gene matches: 6. This CDR3 spans 15 amino acids. The V gene's germline CDR1 is GTSNPN and CDR2 SVGIG (reference sequence). CDR3 DNA sequence: TGTGCCTGGAGTGCCAGACAGGGGGCCGGTTCACCCCTCCACTTT. This codes for CAWSARQGAGSPLHF.

In this sample, this clonotype turned up a few times. The CDR3 reads CASSPITGGDTQYF. CDR3 sequence (DNA): TGTGCCAGCTCACCAATTACAGGGGGAGATACGCAGTATTTT. The V call is TRBV18, the J call TRBJ2-3, with 8 bases aligning to TRBD1. Germline V gene lookup returns CDR1 KGHSH and CDR2 LQKENI. Trimming took 2 bases from V and 5 from J; bases not matched to a gene: 3. The CDR3 has 14 amino acids.

The chain carries TRBV14 and TRBJ2-1, with TRBD2 matching 8 bases. The CDR3 extends over 17 amino acids. Germline V gives CDR1 SGHDN, CDR2 FVKESK. V trimming: 0 bases; J trimming: 2 bases; junction bases outside the gene matches: 6. This CDR3 reads CASSQDLSGRAYNEQFF. The CDR3 DNA reads as TGTGCCAGCAGCCAAGATCTGAGCGGGAGAGCCTACAATGAGCAGTTCTTC.

Only a few counts were recorded for this clonotype. This chain uses TRBV6-5 with TRBJ2-7, with D possibly TRBD1 on 6 matching bases. Per the germline V gene, CDR1 is MNHEY and CDR2 is SVGAGI. Trimming took off 9 bases at V and 2 bases at J, with 11 bases between the two ends. The CDR3 spans 12 residues. The CDR3 DNA sequence: TGTGCCAGAGCTGACAGGCCCTACGAGCAGTACTTC. Translating gives CARADRPYEQYF.

The V and J genes are TRBV3-1 and TRBJ2-1; 7 bases map to TRBD2. V trimming: 4 bases; J trimming: 4 bases; junction bases outside the gene matches: 4. The CDR3 is 14 amino acids. Germline lookup yields CDR1 LGHDT and CDR2 YNNKEL (reference sequence). The CDR3 region has the DNA TGTGCCAGCAGCCCTAGCGGTTCTTACAATGAGCAGTTCTTC. Translating gives CASSPSGSYNEQFF.

This clonotype occurred many times. The rearrangement joins TRBV3-1 to TRBJ2-7, with no clear D. This CDR3 has 14 residues. Germline V gives CDR1 LGHDT, CDR2 YNNKEL (reference sequence). The germline V and J ends were trimmed by 3 bases and 6 bases, with 15 bases remaining between them. CDR3 nucleotide sequence: TGTGCCAGCAGCCATACATTCCCTAAGACCGAGCAGTACTTC. Its translation: CASSHTFPKTEQYF.

The rearrangement links TRBV28 to TRBJ2-5; a possible D gene is TRBD2 (5 bases). Trimming left V 4 bases short and J 6 bases short, with 18 bases between. Germline V lookup: CDR1 MDHEN, CDR2 SYDVKM. This CDR3 is 15 amino acids long. The CDR3 nucleotides read TGTGCCAGCAGTTCGCCGGACCGAGCGGCAAAGACCCAGTACTTC. It codes for CASSSPDRAAKTQYF.

This clonotype appeared many times. The chain carries TRBV5-1 and TRBJ1-2; 7 bases map to TRBD1. With 3 bases clipped from V and 7 bases from J, the junction kept 9 bases outside the gene matches. CDR1 is SGHRS and CDR2 is YFSETQ in the germline V gene. The CDR3 is made up of 14 amino acids. The DNA of the CDR3 is TGCGCCAGCAGCTCGGGACAGCTTCTTGGTGGCTACACCTTC. Its translation is CASSSGQLLGGYTF.

This chain joins TRBV9 and TRBJ2-2; the match to TRBD2 covers 9 bases. There are 16 residues in the CDR3. The germline gives CDR1 SGDLS, CDR2 YYNGEE. Trimming removed 0 bases from V and 3 bases from J; junction bases left unmatched: 3. The DNA of the CDR3 is TGTGCCAGCAGCGTAGGGGCGGGAGGGTACACCGGGGAGCTGTTTTTT. It is translated as CASSVGAGGYTGELFF.

The table lists this clonotype with many counts. The chain is built from TRBV7-8 and TRBJ2-7; 7 nucleotides line up with TRBD1. This CDR3 is 14 amino acids long. Per the germline V gene, CDR1 is SGHVS and CDR2 is FQNEAQ. J gave up 4 bases and V 5 bases, and 8 bases lay outside the gene matches. DNA of the CDR3: TGTGCCAGCAGCCGATCGACAGGGACGTACGAGCAGTACTTC. Translation gives CASSRSTGTYEQYF.

The chain links TRBV6-6 to TRBJ2-7; 7 bases agree with TRBD1. J gave up 2 bases and V 5 bases, and 18 bases lay outside the gene matches. Germline CDR1 reads MNHNY; CDR2 reads SVGAGI (reference sequence). The CDR3 consists of 18 residues. The CDR3 bases are TGTGCCAGCAGTACTAGGGGGCCAGGGGCCAAGTTAACCTACGAGCAGTACTTC. It translates to CASSTRGPGAKLTYEQYF.

This clonotype was seen a few times. This chain uses TRBV18 with TRBJ2-6; D tentatively reads TRBD1 or TRBD2 (5 bases each). This CDR3 spans 18 amino acids. Looked up from germline, CDR1 is KGHSH and CDR2 is LQKENI. With 6 bases removed from V and 1 base from J, the gap between germline ends came to 19 bases. The CDR3 protein is CASSRGGARVSGANVLTF. CDR3 nucleotide sequence: TGTGCCAGCTCCCGCGGAGGAGCCAGGGTATCTGGGGCCAACGTCCTGACTTTC.

This clonotype was seen many times. The J gene is TRBJ2-1, the V gene TRBV6-4; tentative D call: TRBD2 (5 bases). There are 16 residues in the CDR3. With 2 bases removed from V and 9 bases from J, the gap between germline ends came to 20 bases. CDR1 and CDR2 (germline): MRHNA, SNTAGT. The CDR3 protein is CASSDRLARGLGEQFF. DNA for the CDR3: TGTGCCAGCAGTGACCGACTGGCCCGGGGTCTCGGTGAGCAGTTCTTC.

This clonotype was observed a few times. The gene calls are TRBV6-2 or TRBV6-3 and TRBJ1-5, with 9 bases aligning to TRBD1. The V gene's germline CDR1 is MNHEY and CDR2 SVGEGT. The length of the CDR3 is 15 residues. V was pared by 2 bases and J by 5 bases, with 4 bases of the junction left unmatched. CDR3 residues: CASSYTGQGYQPQHF. CDR3 bases: TGTGCCAGCAGTTACACCGGACAGGGGTATCAGCCCCAGCATTTT.

This clonotype was detected many times. The rearrangement uses TRBV12-3 or TRBV12-4 and TRBJ1-3; D uncertain. The CDR3 has 15 amino acids. V dropped 6 bases and J dropped 0 bases, with 12 bases sitting between them. The CDR3 sequence: CASRTGGSSGNTIYF. DNA for the CDR3: TGTGCCAGCAGGACGGGCGGGTCCTCTGGAAACACCATATATTTT.

The chain is built from TRBV9 and TRBJ2-3; the D gene could be TRBD1 or TRBD2 (5 bases each). This CDR3 contains 17 residues. CDR1 is SGDLS and CDR2 is YYNGEE in the germline V gene. V lost 4 bases and J 6 bases, leaving 24 bases between the germline ends. Written as DNA, the CDR3 is TGTGCCAGCAGCCCCCGACGTGGGGACGACTATACGGATACGCAGTATTTT. Translation: CASSPRRGDDYTDTQYF.

The genes are TRBV11-3 and TRBJ1-1; 8 bases match TRBD1. This CDR3 is 14 amino acids long. V dropped 4 bases and J dropped 4; count of bases not matched to a gene: 5. Germline loops: CDR1 SGHNT, CDR2 YENEEA. CDR3 residues: CASSSRGQSTEAFF. The CDR3 DNA reads as TGTGCCAGCAGCTCCAGGGGGCAGAGCACTGAAGCTTTCTTT.

The sample holds a few counts of this clonotype. The chain combines TRBV11-3 with TRBJ2-7; TRBD2 matches 7 bases. Germline CDR1 SGHNT, CDR2 YENEEA. With V trimmed by 1 base and J by 3 bases, 6 bases remained unmatched. The CDR3 is 15 amino acids. The CDR3 coding sequence is TGTGCCAGCAGCTTAGGACGTGCGGGAGTCTACGAGCAGTACTTC. Amino acids: CASSLGRAGVYEQYF.